The present entry profiles one TCR beta chain with its context. As yet, its antigen is unknown. This record belongs to a study of blood T cells in healthy people across ages. Alongside a J-beta primer mix, a sample-barcoded 5' primer served in a second PCR lasting 7 to 11 cycles. A single record per CDR3 protein comes from TCRdb applying MiXCR to the 5' RACE reads. The sample has over a million distinct CDR3 sequences, roughly 64% seen once; the top ten hold 6.5% to 8.5%. Peripheral blood was drawn, approximately 9.7 milliliters per donor. General study points: Among long-lived donors, naive CD4+ cells were more numerous and diversity higher than in aged donors. Roughly linear age-related decline in beta diversity appeared, significant by age roughly 40.

The germline V gene has CDR1 MNHEY and CDR2 SMNVEV (reference sequence). CDR3 length: 13 amino acids. Deletions cut 4 bases from V and 6 bases from J, with 10 bases between. The sample comprised blood. This clonotype was obtained from a young man in good health. The J gene is TRBJ2-1, the V gene TRBV27, with D unresolved. CDR3 nucleotides: TGTGCCAGCAGTTGGAGCCATTCCAATGAGCAGTTCTTC. Protein: CASSWSHSNEQFF.